Listed here are 14 T cell receptor beta chains from one sample, sequenced in a study of cytomegalovirus exposure and HLA in healthy donors. Primers for the PCR totalled 60 Vbeta and 13 Jbeta. Here immunoSEQ multiplex PCR was the method, and the copy in TCRdb shows in-frame clones only, minus some. The sample has some 180,000 clones; approximately 78% are singletons. Sequencing was performed on PBMCs. All receptors derive from a woman between 18 and 29 years old in good health and CMV-seronegative.

V is TRBV18 and J is TRBJ1-1; 7 bases align to TRBD1. CDR3 length: 13 amino acids. V lost 5 bases, J lost 5 bases, and 5 bases stayed unmatched. Germline lookup yields CDR1 KGHSH and CDR2 LQKENI. CDR3 in amino acids: CASSSRGRTEAFF. As DNA, the CDR3 is TGTGCCAGCTCATCTAGGGGGCGAACTGAAGCTTTCTTT.

Details on this clone: Its ends do not fully match the called genes, so a read error is possible. The gene calls are TRBV7-9 and TRBJ2-2; D gene ambiguous. Germline V gives CDR1 SEHNR, CDR2 FQNEAQ (reference sequence). This CDR3 has 12 amino acids. For the CDR3, the DNA is TGTTCCAGCAGCTTCCCCTTGGGGGAGCTGTTTTTT. It is translated as CSSSFPLGELFF.

This rearrangement joins TRBV27 to TRBJ2-1; TRBD1 agrees at 8 bases. Germline-derived CDR1 and CDR2 are MNHEY and SMNVEV (reference sequence). The CDR3 is 15 residues long. V shed 5 bases and J 0 bases; nucleotides not matched to a gene: 3. The CDR3 here is CASSATGDSYNEQFF. The CDR3 bases are TGTGCCAGCAGTGCGACAGGGGACTCCTACAATGAGCAGTTCTTC.

The CDR3 DNA is TGTGCCAGTAGTATAGAGGAGGGCAGCAATCAGCCCCAGCATTTT. Its translation is CASSIEEGSNQPQHF. This chain connects TRBV19 to TRBJ1-5; D not resolved. Germline-derived CDR1 and CDR2 are LNHDA and SQIVND (reference sequence). This CDR3 comprises 15 residues. The V end was cut by 0 bases, the J end by 1 base, with 7 bases between.

The chain uses TRBV6-1 and TRBJ1-4; D not certain. Germline loops: CDR1 MNHNS, CDR2 SASEGT. The V end was cut by 5 bases, the J end by 4 bases, with 11 bases between. The length of the CDR3 is 14 residues. Here the CDR3 reads CASSPLRSNEKLFF. CDR3 nucleotide sequence: TGTGCCAGCAGTCCCCTACGGAGTAATGAAAAACTGTTTTTT.

This chain links TRBV6-1 with TRBJ2-1, with 8 bases that match TRBD2. There are 16 residues in the CDR3. The V gene's germline CDR1 is MNHNS and CDR2 SASEGT. The V and J ends lost 2 bases and 9 bases, in that order; junction bases with no gene match: 12. The CDR3 reads CASSEMGLAGLFEQFF. The CDR3 DNA is TGTGCCAGCAGTGAAATGGGTTTAGCGGGGCTGTTTGAGCAGTTCTTC.

The gene calls are TRBV27 and TRBJ2-2, with 7 bases that match TRBD2. The CDR3 runs 14 residues. The germline gives CDR1 MNHEY, CDR2 SMNVEV (reference sequence). After removal of 5 bases from V and 5 bases from J, the junction contained 5 bases not matched to a gene. CDR3 coding DNA: TGTGCCAGCAGTCCTAGCGGTTATACCGGGGAGCTGTTTTTT. Protein: CASSPSGYTGELFF.

This clone was seen more than once but under ten times. The chain combines TRBV21-1 with TRBJ2-7; the DNA was not used to check the table's D call, TRBD2. TRBV21-1 is tagged as a pseudogene. The CDR3 runs 15 residues. The CDR3 region has the DNA TGTGCCAGCAGCAAAACGGGCTTGGACTGTTACGAGCAGTACGTC. This codes for CASSKTGLDCYEQYV.

This clone appeared once. CDR3 in DNA: TGTGCCTGGAGCAAACTAGCGGGAGGCAGAGAGACCCAGTACTTC. It translates to CAWSKLAGGRETQYF. The chain links TRBV30 to TRBJ2-5, with 12 bases matching TRBD2. CDR3 length equals 15 residues. Germline V lookup: CDR1 GTSNPN, CDR2 SVGIG (reference sequence). J gave up 4 bases and V 3 bases, and 6 bases lay outside the gene matches.

The rearrangement uses TRBV11-2 and TRBJ2-7; the match to TRBD2 covers 11 bases. Germline V CDR1 and CDR2: SGHAT, FQNNGV. The CDR3 totals 16 residues. Losses at the gene ends were 4 bases for V and 5 bases for J; bases not matched to a gene: 10. CDR3 region: CASSSSLAGGMNEQYF. The CDR3 nucleotides are TGTGCCAGCAGCTCCTCCCTAGCGGGAGGCATGAACGAGCAGTACTTC.

CDR3 sequence: CASSLGHIRPWGYTF. As DNA, the CDR3 is TGTGCCAGCAGCTTGGGACACATTCGCCCCTGGGGCTACACCTTC. The chain uses TRBV7-8 and TRBJ1-2; D may be TRBD1 (6 bases). The CDR3 sequence is 15 residues long. Germline V CDR1 and CDR2: SGHVS, FQNEAQ. With 3 bases removed from V and 8 bases from J, the gap between germline ends came to 19 bases.

V and J are TRBV5-1 and TRBJ2-4, with 9 bases identical to TRBD1. Losses at the gene ends were 4 bases for V and 7 bases for J; bases not matched to a gene: 9. CDR1 and CDR2 (germline): SGHRS, YFSETQ. The CDR3 covers 15 residues. The chain's CDR3 is CASSPGTGIGNIQYF. The CDR3 DNA follows: TGCGCCAGCAGCCCAGGGACAGGGATCGGGAACATTCAGTACTTC.

The chain uses TRBV5-1 and TRBJ2-7, with D tentatively TRBD2 (7 bases). The germline gives CDR1 SGHRS, CDR2 YFSETQ. The CDR3 spans 11 residues. Between the trimmed V and J ends, which lost 4 bases and 8 bases, there was a span of 10 bases. The CDR3 DNA follows: TGCGCCAGCAGCGACGGGGGGCAGCAGTACGTC. It translates to CASSDGGQQYV.

This sequence joins TRBV7-2 and TRBJ2-3; tentatively, D is TRBD2 (6 bases). Trimming took off 5 bases at V and 0 bases at J, with 18 bases between the two ends. Germline V CDR1 and CDR2: SGHTA, FQGNSA. The CDR3 consists of 17 residues. The CDR3 here is CASSKGGGGGSTDTQYF. In nucleotides, the CDR3 is TGTGCCAGCAGCAAGGGAGGTGGAGGCGGGAGCACAGATACGCAGTATTTT. Based on the CDR3 plus reference TRBV7-2 and TRBJ2-3, the full variable domain is GAGVSQSPSNKVTEKGKDVELRCDPISGHTALYWYRQSLGQGLEFLIYFQGNSAPDKSGLPSDRFSAERTGGSVSTLTIQRTQQEDSAVYLCASSKGGGGGSTDTQYFGPGTRLTVL.